This TCR beta chain is from a study of regulatory T cells in long-lasting Graves disease. Time point here: persistent/refractory GD, antithyroid drugs over 5 years with positive TRAb. PBMC RNA served as the TCR library source. Both iRepertoire HTBI primers and Arm-PCR of CDR3 regions were used to build the TCR beta libraries. A single record per CDR3 protein comes from TCRdb applying MiXCR to the multiplex PCR reads. The sample includes about 430,000 distinct CDR3 sequences, approximately 22% of them seen just once. This clonotype was recorded many times. Trimming cost V 4 bases and J 2 bases, with 11 bases left between them. This CDR3 spans 14 amino acids. CDR1 is SNHLY, CDR2 FYNNEI, per germline.

This chain joins TRBV2 and TRBJ2-5, with no clear D. The sequencing used peripheral blood mononuclear cells (PBMCs), collected when the disease was refractory, from a patient treated with antithyroid drugs. The receptor was isolated from a female donor with Graves disease. DNA of the CDR3: TGTGCCAGCAGTGTACAGCGAGATCAAGAGACCCAGTACTTC. This codes for CASSVQRDQETQYF.